This entry is about one T cell receptor (beta chain). The antigen it binds to is not known. No qualities accompany the bases; no much larger clone lies one base away. The CDR3 goes from the cysteine to the phenylalanine over 14 residues. Just the 42-base CDR3 DNA is kept, in frame starting at base 1. V is trimmed back by 3 bases and J by 7 bases, and the junction contains 4 bases that no gene match accounts for. Sequences SGHAT (CDR1) and FQNNGV (CDR2) are obtained from the germline V gene. The cohort consisted of 666 healthy bone marrow donors. At the time of sampling, every cohort member was nominally healthy, though immune exposures that went unrecorded were likely present. The donor was CMV seronegative and belonged to the group of several hundred seronegative cohort members. A peripheral blood sample was provided by each donor, and peripheral blood mononuclear cells were used for TCR beta sequencing. Genomic DNA extraction from the blood cell samples was performed with the Qiagen DNeasy Blood Extraction Kit.

The data were taken from a study of cytomegalovirus exposure and HLA in healthy donors (TCRdb year 2017). As for the study more broadly: According to an earlier analysis of a few hundred of the donors, some 170 million T cells yielded some 120 million unique TCR beta sequences and about 300 Gb of sequence data. About 310 gigabases of sequencing data and around 87 million unique TCR sequences were included in an early release covering around 600 HLA-typed donors. The later analysis used no new phenotypic data to find candidate immune exposures, relying instead on TCR beta sequences and their occurrence across donors. An earlier analysis of around 580 of the donors used high-throughput TCR beta sequencing to judge whether each TCR beta V gene segment behaved as functional or pseudogenic. Genome-wide SNP genotypes for about 55% of the roughly 670 donors were used in a later genetic analysis, which treated that subset as a discovery cohort. The study aimed to test whether cataloging public T cell receptors could reveal signatures of past pathogen exposure. Across approximately 400 genotyped donors of the cohort, an average of roughly 230,000 unique TCR beta nucleotide sequences per donor were sequenced, and roughly 20% of those sequences were non-productive. The study profiled the T cell repertoires of 666 subjects by immunosequencing and related them to cytomegalovirus serostatus. Typing coverage differed by locus: A, B, C, DRB1 and DQB1 were typed in about 620-640 donors, DQA1 in 522, DPA1 in some 570, and DPB1 in approximately 450. Of the roughly 420 genotyped donors, 75% to 85% were placed in the genetic ancestry cluster associated with self-reported Caucasian donors. Because of strong linkage in the cohort, roughly five DR-DQ haplotypes were treated as single units for association and clustering. The study combined high-throughput TCR immunosequencing, statistical association of individual TCRs with disease status, and machine learning to predict cytomegalovirus infection status. In a later analysis, previously published TCR beta repertoires from fewer than 750 donors were re-analyzed and high-resolution HLA genotyping was added so that TCR occurrence patterns could be studied. HLA typing included class I and class II loci at four-digit resolution. All discovery cohort repertoires had been generated using a single sequencing platform. In addition to the first cohort of 666 subjects, a separate validation cohort of approximately 120 different subjects was used. Donor age, sex, ethnicity and CMV serostatus were compiled together with the repertoire data. Overall results and qualifications from the work: A cluster of highly shared sequence variants was judged likely to be a technical artifact of the sequencing pipeline. The classifier was reported to diagnose cytomegalovirus status with high specificity and sensitivity in both the original cohort and the validation cohort. Linkage disequilibrium might explain the correlated functional status among segregating V segments, but an unknown experimental factor could not be ruled out. Assigning TCR associations to individual alleles was difficult when HLA alleles, especially DR and DQ, strongly co-occurred. Only TCR beta chains were sequenced in this cohort, and the absence of alpha or paired-chain data limited detectable features. In vitro tests confirmed that a few of the cytomegalovirus-associated TCR beta chains recognize cytomegalovirus antigens. A later genetic analysis reported fewer N-insertions in productive TCRs among donors in an Asian-associated ancestry cluster than the roughly 640-donor mean. At a false discovery rate of 0.05, a later analysis linked 16,951 TCR beta sequences to specific HLA alleles. An association between a missense DCLRE1C variant and V-gene and J-gene trimming of TCR beta chains was found in a later genetic analysis and replicated in an independent cohort. According to a later analysis, parvovirus B19, influenza, CMV and Epstein-Barr virus appeared linked to several top co-occurrence clusters. Because the 87-base-pair reads could not distinguish some IMGT-functional V segments, including TRBV6-2 and TRBV6-3, those segments were excluded. Because counts were too low, some 17 rarely observed V segments, including chromosome 9 orphons, were left out of the earlier analysis of 500 to 750 of the donors. The presence/absence analyses assumed that sequencing depth was roughly uniform across donors, and that assumption may not be true. Because HLA typing was unavailable for some donors at each locus, only the typed subset was used in association tests. Compared with equally common non-associated chains, HLA-associated TCR beta chains in a later analysis were more clonally expanded and had lower generation probabilities. In a later analysis, the rate of TCR association differed among HLA loci, with DRB1 alleles having the most associated TCRs and HLA-C alleles having the fewest. A further reported finding was that TCR beta sequences accurately predicted the HLA-A and HLA-B alleles for most subjects in the first cohort. Immune exposure information for the cohort was limited to CMV serostatus. An earlier analysis of several hundred of the donors showed that most TCR beta V segments appeared in productive rearrangements either about 90% or about 30% of the time, which broadly matched IMGT annotations. The authors suggested that the approach could potentially be generalized to other disease states and immunological phenotypes. While some public TCRs were present in many individuals, most TCR sequences turned up only very rarely across donors. In a later analysis, most CMV-associated TCR beta chains were found to appear HLA-restricted, with HLA associations seemingly driven largely by CMV exposure. A total of around 150 TCR beta chains were listed by the study as associated with cytomegalovirus.

Receptor libraries were prepared by the immunoSEQ multiplex PCR assay. For the multiplex PCR, a mixture combining 60 forward primers for TCR Vbeta segments and 13 reverse primers for TCR Jbeta segments was used. The CDR3 region of rearranged TCR beta genes was amplified from genomic DNA with a multiplex PCR assay. The amplified TCR beta libraries were sequenced on the Illumina HiSeq System as 87-base-pair reads. The authors' analysis ran thus. A later analysis counted around 72 million unique TCR beta chains across the 666 repertoires, and roughly 10 million of these chains were shared by at least two donors. Raw reads were error-corrected and collapsed into unique sequences by a nearest-neighbor algorithm in which closely related sequences were merged to remove PCR and sequencing errors. V, D and J gene segments were assigned by aligning CDR3 sequences to IMGT reference sequences. For a sequence to be retained, a match of at least six nucleotides to both a V gene segment and a J gene segment was required. A rearrangement counted as productive if the CDR3 had no stop codons and remained in frame with V and J, and every other rearrangement counted as non-productive. CDR3 was defined by IMGT convention, running from the second conserved V-encoded cysteine to the conserved J-encoded phenylalanine. The earlier analysis of roughly 590 of the donors excluded sequences that lacked an unambiguous match to a single V gene segment. In an earlier analysis of several hundred of the donors, V segments were called functional above 56.7% productive rearrangements and were called segregating when the between-donor standard deviation exceeded 5%. A statistical classification framework was built to diagnose cytomegalovirus status from the catalog of TCR beta chain sequences. In a later analysis, TCR nucleotide sequences were compared against IMGT/GENE-DB human TR gene sequences so that V and J genes could be assigned. In a later analysis, CDR3 sequences and most-parsimonious VDJ recombination scenarios were assigned using the TCRdist pipeline. A later analysis defined each TCR beta chain by its CDR3 amino acid sequence plus V-gene family, and excluded reads lacking a unique V-gene family. As a way to deal with suspected cross-contamination and a sequencing artifact, a later analysis dropped under 600 nucleotide sequences that were highly shared and had low generation probability. A later analysis calculated a clonal expansion index for each public chain from normalized within-repertoire ranks of inferred template counts. Generation probabilities in a later analysis came from a VDJ recombination model fitted to out-of-frame rearrangements, and those results were checked against IGoR. Hypergeometric tests were used in a later analysis to score TCR-TCR, TCR-HLA and TCR-CMV co-occurrence, with a repertoire-size bias correction applied to the TCR pairs. In a later analysis, false discovery rates were estimated by permuting HLA or CMV assignments 20 times. In a later analysis, co-occurring TCRs were grouped with DBSCAN, and TCRdist sequence similarity was added when clustering was performed within HLA-allele-positive subsets. Repertoires with fewer than 30,000 or more than 120,000 public chains, plus five repertoires with anomalous nucleotide sharing, were excluded from co-occurrence clustering. TCRdb retrieved this table from immuneACCESS and kept in-frame rearrangements only. Not all clones are present; in checked studies, unresolved V genes account for under half, and no reason is known for the remainder. V and J calls and clone size follow that table, whereas D and trimming were derived from the DNA. The sample yields some 120,000 clones; 70% to 80% were counted once. The top ten hold less than 4.5% of the sample.

This clonotype was sampled from a man aged 35-49 years in good health and CMV-seronegative. Recombination connected TRBV11-2 to TRBJ2-1, and 9 junctional nucleotides match TRBD1. The sample taken for sequencing was PBMCs. The nucleotides are TGTGCCAGCAGCTTCACAGGGGGCAGGAATGAGCAGTTCTTC. Protein translation: CASSFTGGRNEQFF.